This TCR beta chain was profiled in a study of shared clonotypes between healthy human individuals. On the study more broadly: Those who served as donors were a couple of women and three men between the ages of 18 and 49. Study findings and constraints: The authors sampled blood alone, and tissue repertoires likely differ.

Method: immunoSEQ multiplex PCR; TCRdb's copy keeps in-frame clones and lacks some. This sample carries approximately 510,000 clones, 79% of them seen once, and the ten largest clones take over 10%. Comment on this clone: Its specificity is unknown.

The CDR3 runs 15 residues. The V gene lost 1 base and the J gene lost 4 bases, with 12 bases spanning the gap. Germline-derived CDR1 and CDR2 are LNHDA and SQIVND (reference sequence). The TCR was taken from a woman between 35 and 50 years old in good health. Some clones in this sample may be carry-over from other donors' samples. V is TRBV19 and J is TRBJ2-3; D is possibly TRBD2 (5 bases). The source material was PBMCs. The CDR3 sequence: CASSIAGRAADTQYF. The CDR3 bases are TGTGCCAGTAGTATAGCGGGTAGAGCGGCAGATACGCAGTATTTT.